The next 25 T cell receptor beta chains were all read from a single sample in a study of cytomegalovirus exposure and HLA in healthy donors. Vbeta (60) and Jbeta (13) primers were used in the PCR. The table came from immunoSEQ multiplex PCR; TCRdb's copy has only in-frame clones and leaves some out. The sample contains roughly 100,000 clones, 76% of which appear only once. Sequencing used PBMCs. Every receptor here comes from a man aged 35 to 55 in good health and CMV-seropositive.

V is TRBV7-9 and J is TRBJ2-3; 14 bases map to TRBD2. The CDR3 has 18 amino acids. Trimming cost V 3 bases and J 4 bases; bases outside gene matches: 9. Germline CDR1 reads SEHNR; CDR2 reads FQNEAQ (reference sequence). The CDR3: CASSFPWTSGGLADTQYF. The CDR3 bases are TGTGCCAGCAGCTTCCCCTGGACTAGCGGGGGGCTGGCAGATACGCAGTATTTT.

This chain uses TRBV20-1 with TRBJ1-1; D is ambiguous. Germline CDR1 reads DFQATT; CDR2 reads SNEGSKA (reference sequence). Trimming shortened V by 3 bases and J by 7 bases, and 9 bases separated the two germline ends. This CDR3 spans 11 amino acids. Here the CDR3 reads CSARLRSEAFF. In DNA form, the CDR3 reads TGCAGTGCTAGGTTAAGGAGTGAAGCTTTCTTT.

This clone was observed a handful of times. The chain uses TRBV10-3 and TRBJ2-5; 10 nucleotides align to TRBD1. The CDR3 runs to 14 residues. Losses at the gene ends were 7 bases for V and 5 bases for J; bases not matched to a gene: 7. Germline V CDR1 and CDR2: ENHRY, SYGVKD. CDR3 in DNA: TGTGCCATCACCCGGGACAGGGGTAGGGAGACCCAGTACTTC. As protein: CAITRDRGRETQYF.

The rearrangement links TRBV29-1 to TRBJ1-2; TRBD1 matches 9 bases. Germline trimming cut 4 bases from V and 6 bases from J; bases unmatched to any gene: 6. This CDR3 is 13 amino acids long. Per the germline V gene, CDR1 is SQVTM and CDR2 is ANQGSEA. CDR3: CSVVGQGIDGYTF. CDR3 bases: TGCAGCGTTGTGGGACAGGGTATTGATGGCTACACCTTC.

The chain combines TRBV4-3 with TRBJ2-7; 7 nucleotides agree with TRBD1. Germline V CDR1 and CDR2: LGHNA, YSLEER. This CDR3 is built from 13 residues. V gave up 3 bases and J gave up 4 bases; unmatched junction bases: 3. The CDR3 protein is CASSQETGYEQYF. CDR3 nucleotide sequence: TGCGCCAGCAGCCAGGAGACAGGGTACGAGCAGTACTTC.

V usage is TRBV7-2 and J usage is TRBJ2-3, with 9 bases fitting TRBD1. The CDR3 has 17 amino acids. Unmatched junction bases numbered 10, after V lost 2 bases and J lost 4 bases. CDR1 SGHTA and CDR2 FQGNSA come from the germline V gene. The chain's CDR3 is CASSLLGPGQGADTQYF. In nucleotides, the CDR3 is TGTGCCAGCAGCTTACTCGGTCCGGGACAGGGAGCAGATACGCAGTATTTT.

This clone was seen a handful of times. The rearrangement uses TRBV9 and TRBJ2-7, with no clear D. Trimming removed 0 bases from V and 3 bases from J, with 10 bases in between. Germline assignment: CDR1 SGDLS and CDR2 YYNGEE. The CDR3 spans 14 residues. CDR3 sequence (DNA): TGTGCCAGCAGCGTAGGTCCTCTTATCTACGAGCAGTACTTC. This sequence encodes CASSVGPLIYEQYF.

On this clone itself: The sample has other DNA sequences that encode this CDR3 too. The chain uses TRBV19 and TRBJ2-5, with TRBD2 matching 10 bases. This CDR3 is 12 amino acids long. CDR1 and CDR2 (germline): LNHDA, SQIVND (reference sequence). Germline trimming cut 6 bases from V and 5 bases from J; bases unmatched to any gene: 0. CDR3 region: CASRLAGETQYF. CDR3 coding DNA: TGTGCCAGTAGACTAGCGGGGGAGACCCAGTACTTC.

The V and J genes are TRBV28 and TRBJ2-7; D is unresolved. The length of the CDR3 is 12 residues. Between the trimmed V and J ends, which lost 6 bases and 2 bases, there was a span of 8 bases. CDR1 MDHEN and CDR2 SYDVKM come from the germline V gene. CDR3 in DNA: TGTGCCAGCAGATCAACAGCCTACGAGCAGTACTTC. Protein: CASRSTAYEQYF.

The chain employs TRBV15 and TRBJ2-7, with TRBD1 identical over 7 bases. Germline lookup yields CDR1 LNHNV and CDR2 YYDKDF (reference sequence). The ends lost 0 bases at V and 4 bases at J; junction bases unmatched: 6. This CDR3 contains 15 residues. This CDR3 is CATSRDKQGQYEQYF. Written as DNA, the CDR3 is TGTGCCACCAGCAGAGATAAACAGGGGCAATACGAGCAGTACTTC.

V usage is TRBV5-8 and J usage is TRBJ2-5, with D possibly being TRBD2 (6 bases). The germline V gene has CDR1 SGHTS and CDR2 YDEGEE. The CDR3 extends over 17 amino acids. Between the trimmed V and J ends, which lost 2 bases and 2 bases, there was a span of 19 bases. In DNA form, the CDR3 reads TGTGCCAGCAGCTTCGGCCGGGCAGCCGGGGGTCAAGAGACCCAGTACTTC. It codes for CASSFGRAAGGQETQYF.

The chain links TRBV27 to TRBJ1-1, with D unresolved. Germline-derived CDR1 and CDR2 are MNHEY and SMNVEV (reference sequence). This CDR3 has 13 amino acids. The V end was cut by 2 bases, the J end by 5 bases, with 9 bases between. CDR3 bases: TGTGCCAGCAGTTTAGGGAGAACGACTGAAGCTTTCTTT. It codes for CASSLGRTTEAFF.

This clone was picked up a small number of times. This chain connects TRBV28 to TRBJ1-6; D remains unclear. This CDR3 has 17 residues. Per the germline V gene, CDR1 is MDHEN and CDR2 is SYDVKM. Between the trimmed V and J ends, which lost 3 bases and 0 bases, there was a span of 12 bases. CDR3 sequence reads: CASSFRFGSSYNSPLHF. CDR3 coding DNA: TGTGCCAGCAGTTTCAGATTTGGCAGCTCCTATAATTCACCCCTCCACTTT.

The chain carries TRBV4-3 and TRBJ1-6, with D possibly being TRBD1 (5 bases). CDR1 LGHNA and CDR2 YSLEER come from the germline V gene. With 0 bases removed from V and 4 bases from J, the gap between germline ends came to 16 bases. CDR3 length: 18 amino acids. CDR3 sequence reads: CASSQEPGGFVYNSPLHF. The CDR3, as DNA: TGCGCCAGCAGCCAAGAGCCCGGGGGATTCGTTTATAATTCACCCCTCCACTTT.

The V gene is TRBV2, the J gene TRBJ1-1; D ambiguous. Germline V gene data show CDR1 as SNHLY and CDR2 as FYNNEI. This CDR3 has 13 amino acids. V was trimmed by 6 bases and J by 0 bases, leaving 8 bases between them. CDR3 sequence reads: CASSTEMNTEAFF. The DNA of the CDR3 is TGTGCCAGCAGCACAGAAATGAACACTGAAGCTTTCTTT.

The chain has TRBV7-3 and TRBJ2-5; D is undetermined. V gave up 1 base and J gave up 4 bases, with 7 bases separating them. CDR1 is SGHTA, CDR2 FQGTGA, per germline. The CDR3 is 13 amino acids. Here the CDR3 reads CASSLIDRETQYF. CDR3 DNA sequence: TGTGCCAGCAGCTTAATAGATAGAGAGACCCAGTACTTC.

This clone was detected only a few times. The J gene is TRBJ2-2, the V gene TRBV5-1, with 7 bases matching TRBD1. The junction had 4 bases not matched to a gene; V was cut back by 3 bases and J by 5 bases. Germline V gives CDR1 SGHRS, CDR2 YFSETQ. The CDR3 has 14 amino acids. In DNA, the CDR3 is TGCGCCAGCAGCTACGGACAGGAAACCGGGGAGCTGTTTTTT. Its translation: CASSYGQETGELFF.

This clone was counted a few times. The J gene is TRBJ1-1, the V gene TRBV30, with TRBD1 as a possible D gene (6 bases). This CDR3 comprises 13 residues. Trimming stripped 2 bases from V and 5 bases from J, with 12 bases between. Germline loops: CDR1 GTSNPN, CDR2 SVGIG (reference sequence). The CDR3 here is CAWSLQGRTEAFF. CDR3 DNA sequence: TGTGCCTGGAGTTTACAGGGTCGGACTGAAGCTTTCTTT.

This clone was seen once. The J gene is TRBJ1-6, the V gene TRBV28; 7 bases are shared with TRBD1. CDR3 size: 19 residues. J lost 7 bases, V lost 5 bases, and 20 bases had no gene match. In germline, CDR1 is MDHEN, CDR2 SYDVKM. In nucleotides, the CDR3 is TGTGCCAGCAGTCCCGGGACAGCCATTATTGAGGGCTGGAATTCACCCCTCCACTTT. Its protein is CASSPGTAIIEGWNSPLHF.

The chain couples TRBV10-3 to TRBJ1-1; 7 positions match TRBD1. CDR1 is ENHRY, CDR2 SYGVKD, per germline. The CDR3 is 11 residues long. V was clipped by 10 bases and J by 5 bases; unmatched bases: 4. The CDR3 loop is CATLTGTEAFF. CDR3 in DNA: TGTGCCACCCTGACAGGGACTGAAGCTTTCTTT.

The chain combines TRBV7-9 with TRBJ2-1; 13 bases agree with TRBD2. Trimming removed 5 bases from V and 4 bases from J; junction bases left unmatched: 5. CDR1 is SEHNR and CDR2 is FQNEAQ in the germline V gene (reference sequence). This CDR3 comprises 16 residues. The CDR3 bases are TGTGCCAGCAGCAGAACTAGCGGGGGGGTATACAATGAGCAGTTCTTC. Encoded protein: CASSRTSGGVYNEQFF.

The chain couples TRBV6-6 to TRBJ1-4; D is possibly TRBD1 (5 bases). The CDR3 totals 15 residues. Deletions cut 2 bases from V and 7 bases from J, with 14 bases between. Germline V gene sequence: CDR1 MNHNY, CDR2 SVGAGI (reference sequence). CDR3 nucleotides: TGTGCCAGCAGTTACCGTGGGGGGGACGCTGAAAAACTGTTTTTT. Translation gives CASSYRGGDAEKLFF.

The rearrangement joins TRBV27 to TRBJ1-5; D ambiguous. The germline V and J ends were trimmed by 3 bases and 7 bases, with 10 bases remaining between them. Germline CDR1 and CDR2: MNHEY and SMNVEV (reference sequence). The CDR3 is made up of 13 amino acids. The CDR3 DNA follows: TGTGCCAGCAGTTTGAGGGTAGGACAGCCCCAGCATTTT. Protein product: CASSLRVGQPQHF.

This chain uses TRBV30 with TRBJ2-5; a weak D match, TRBD1 (5 bases). The V gene's germline CDR1 is GTSNPN and CDR2 SVGIG (reference sequence). Trimming took 0 bases from V and 0 from J, leaving 14 bases between them. The CDR3 length is 16 residues. CDR3 bases: TGTGCCTGGAGTGTCCCCGAGACAGCGTACCAAGAGACCCAGTACTTC. Protein: CAWSVPETAYQETQYF. Together with reference TRBV30 and TRBJ2-5, the CDR3 gives the full variable domain: SQTIHQWPATLVQPVGSPLSLECTVEGTSNPNLYWYRQAAGRGLQLLFYSVGIGQISSEVPQNLSASRPQDRQFILSSKKLLLSDSGFYLCAWSVPETAYQETQYFGPGTRLLVL.

The gene calls are TRBV7-9 and TRBJ2-5; D is possibly TRBD2 (7 bases). V shed 8 bases and J shed 7 bases, with 11 bases lying between them. Looked up from germline, CDR1 is SEHNR and CDR2 is FQNEAQ (reference sequence). The CDR3 is 11 residues long. The DNA of the CDR3 is TGTGCCAGCTCCGCGGGGGCGACCCAGTACTTC. Translated: CASSAGATQYF.